Below, 6 T cell receptor beta chains from the same sample are listed, as sequenced in a study of PD-1 blockade in classical Hodgkin lymphoma. As to time point: cycle 4 day 1 (C4D1), after five to seven weeks of nivolumab. All patients experienced relapse after autologous stem cell transplantation, and brentuximab vedotin exposure was variable. The authors purified CD4+ T cells from thawed PBMCs by magnetic negative selection. Repertoires were generated with immunoSEQ multiplex PCR, while TCRdb's copy carries only in-frame clones and drops some. The table records about 28,000 clones, less than 80% of them present only once. Material: CD4+ T cells from blood, obtained before the fourth cycle of nivolumab. The receptors shown here come from a human donor with classical Hodgkin lymphoma.

The chain couples TRBV7-2 to TRBJ1-5, with D hard to call. Germline loops: CDR1 SGHTA, CDR2 FQGNSA. With 0 bases removed from V and 0 bases from J, the gap between germline ends came to 3 bases. The CDR3 runs 14 residues. This CDR3 reads CASSLASSNQPQHF. Written as DNA, the CDR3 is TGTGCCAGCAGCTTAGCCAGTAGCAATCAGCCCCAGCATTTT.

The rearrangement uses TRBV6-6 and TRBJ1-2, with D unclear. The CDR3 is made up of 13 amino acids. V was pared by 2 bases and J by 7 bases, with 11 bases between. The germline V gene encodes CDR1 MNHNY and CDR2 SVGAGI (reference sequence). CDR3 in amino acids: CASSYRREGGYTF. The CDR3 bases are TGTGCCAGCAGTTACCGGAGGGAGGGTGGCTACACCTTC.

The chain is built from TRBV5-1 and TRBJ2-2; D unresolved. This CDR3 comprises 15 residues. CDR1 and CDR2 from the germline V gene are SGHRS and YFSETQ. Trimming removed 0 bases from V and 4 bases from J, with 10 bases in between. CDR3 bases: TGCGCCAGCAGCTTGGCCTATGGCCCCACCGGGGAGCTGTTTTTT. This codes for CASSLAYGPTGELFF.

The chain uses TRBV11-1 and TRBJ1-2; 7 bases match TRBD1. J gave up 7 bases and V 4 bases, and 9 bases lay outside the gene matches. The CDR3 is 14 amino acids. Germline V gene lookup returns CDR1 SGHAT and CDR2 FQDESV (reference sequence). The CDR3 nucleotides are TGTGCCAGCAGCTCTACAGGGGACGGCCGTGGCTACACCTTC. Translating gives CASSSTGDGRGYTF.

This clone was counted a few times. The chain couples TRBV5-1 to TRBJ1-3, with D tentatively TRBD1 (5 bases). The length of the CDR3 is 15 residues. Trimming shortened V by 0 bases and J by 4 bases, and 11 bases separated the two germline ends. Per the germline V gene, CDR1 is SGHRS and CDR2 is YFSETQ. For the CDR3, the DNA is TGCGCCAGCAGCTTGGCCGGGGACGGCGGAAACACCATATATTTT. This translates into CASSLAGDGGNTIYF. The entire variable domain, with the rest obtained from reference TRBV5-1 and TRBJ1-3, is as follows: KAGVTQTPRYLIKTRGQQVTLSCSPISGHRSVSWYQQTPGQGLQFLFEYFSETQRNKGNFPGRFSGRQFSNSRSEMNVSTLELGDSALYLCASSLAGDGGNTIYFGEGSWLTVV.

This chain uses TRBV9 with TRBJ2-3, with D perhaps matching TRBD1 or TRBD2 (6 bases each). This CDR3 comprises 15 residues. CDR1 is SGDLS, CDR2 YYNGEE, per germline. Trimming removed 2 bases from V and 5 bases from J, with 15 bases in between. The CDR3, as DNA: TGTGCCAGCAGCGTTTTGGGGGGCCGTCGAGATACGCAGTATTTT. As protein: CASSVLGGRRDTQYF.